The rows below give T cell receptor beta chains drawn from one sample of a study of response to subunit inactivated influenza vaccine. A single record per CDR3 protein comes from TCRdb applying MiXCR to the RT-PCR reads. The sample comprises around 790,000 distinct CDR3 sequences, around 20% of which are singletons, and approximately 10% rests with the top ten. Specimen: PBMCs from blood, collected 4 to 6 days after vaccination. These TCRs come from a man aged 45-60 years who received an inactivated influenza vaccine. Both conserved end residues are trimmed from each CDR3. Fields, in order: V gene, D gene, CDR3 protein. A D gene is named only where the DNA matches it firmly.

>TRBV10-3|TRBD1
ATTGQVTDTQY
>TRBV6-2/TRBV6-3|-
ASIFEGTGELF
>TRBV28|-
ASSPTPHLGNYGYT
>TRBV20-1|TRBD1
SARGPGGSYEQY
>TRBV20-1|-
SARVVARTQY
>TRBV4-1|-
ASSQESASRDTQY
>TRBV20-1|-
SARGPYSGELF
>TRBV5-8|-
ASSYGSAAILTDTQY
>TRBV11-2|TRBD2
ASSGGTSPKVSYNEQF
>TRBV20-1|-
SAAPGIRQPQH
>TRBV6-4|-
ASSDSTPGRKQF
>TRBV10-3|TRBD1
AISAGTVTGELF
>TRBV29-1|-
SATLDKSAGYT
>TRBV15|TRBD1
ATSRDRGSSYNEQF
>TRBV4-2|-
ASSQAVTSYNEQF
>TRBV10-3|TRBD1
AIRYGTGPSGELF
>TRBV12-3/TRBV12-4|-
ASSSVTQMTTDTQY
>TRBV28|TRBD1
ASSRDRVQETQY
>TRBV24-1|-
ATRPDGNYGYT
>TRBV5-1|TRBD2
ASRPLAAMGETQY
>TRBV7-9|-
ASSPGSSEQY
>TRBV20-1|TRBD2
SAPELAGSYNEQF
>TRBV5-4|TRBD1
ASSSRGQASGANVLT
>TRBV6-6|-
ATRSLAQETQY
>TRBV29-1|-
SVPVLGVQY
>TRBV29-1|TRBD1
SVGNRGKTGELF
>TRBV7-8|-
AKGSTEAF
>TRBV7-2|-
ASSVDSGVNTEAF
>TRBV7-9|-
ASSPVSLAGADTQY
>TRBV12-3/TRBV12-4|-
ASSFREGHEQY
>TRBV12-3/TRBV12-4|-
ASTLGTPSSYNEQF
>TRBV20-1|-
SASRNYNEQF
>TRBV4-2|-
ASSQSGSEETQY
>TRBV28|TRBD2
ASSPPAGGTYEQY
>TRBV5-8|-
ASSLGDGDQPQH
>TRBV5-1|-
ASSWDTLETQY
>TRBV28|TRBD2
ASSSGGVGETQY
>TRBV7-2|-
ASSLERYNEQF
>TRBV5-1|TRBD1
ASSRTGGFAEAF
>TRBV25-1|-
ASREGTGEY
>TRBV7-2|-
ASSPDSWYQETQY
>TRBV28|TRBD1
ASSPGTGDRETQY
>TRBV20-1|-
SARDRLRGNTEAF
>TRBV3-1|TRBD1
ASGTGAYEQY
>TRBV7-2|-
ASSRWAQREKLF
>TRBV5-5|TRBD1
ASSLGQAFRYGELF
>TRBV28|TRBD2
ASSLSSGNSYNEQF
>TRBV20-1|-
SARDRTGFSYEQY
>TRBV10-3|TRBD2
AISARSGGETQY
>TRBV5-1|-
ASSLVLRRSAEQY
>TRBV7-8|-
ASSLKRTVPVNEQF
>TRBV5-1|-
ASSLASITGASTEAF
>TRBV2|-
ASSTLVGYGYT
>TRBV7-6|TRBD1
ASSPGTGGLF
>TRBV6-2/TRBV6-3|-
ASSPRSFYNEQF